These 15 T cell receptor beta chains originate from one sample sequenced in a study of T-cell reconstitution after alpha-beta-depleted transplantation in children. A TCRbeta library incorporating unique molecular identifiers was prepared. TCRdb reanalysed the PCR reads using MiXCR and keeps one entry per CDR3 protein. The repertoire holds fewer than 250,000 distinct CDR3 sequences, with 17% as singletons. The sequenced sample was PBMCs, mostly from graft donor cells, obtained 360 days after TCRalphabeta/CD19-depleted stem cell transplant. The receptors shown here come from a male patient between 2 and 10 years old who had a stem cell transplant for acute lymphoblastic leukemia, so the T cells may come from the graft donor.

The chain employs TRBV5-1 and TRBJ2-5; TRBD1 or TRBD2 may be the D gene (5 bases each). The germline CDR1 and CDR2 sequences are SGHRS and YFSETQ. This CDR3 spans 19 amino acids. V shed 4 bases and J shed 0 bases, with 25 bases lying between them. CDR3 loop: CASSPRRPQGWGYQETQYF. The CDR3 nucleotides are TGCGCCAGCAGCCCCCGGAGGCCTCAGGGCTGGGGCTACCAAGAGACCCAGTACTTC.

The J gene is TRBJ1-1, the V gene TRBV19; the D gene is possibly TRBD1 (5 bases). Per the germline V gene, CDR1 is LNHDA and CDR2 is SQIVND (reference sequence). The CDR3 consists of 14 residues. Between the trimmed V and J ends, which lost 7 bases and 4 bases, there was a span of 16 bases. The CDR3 region has the DNA TGTGCCAGTACCACCGAGGGGTCGGTCACTGAAGCTTTCTTT. Translation: CASTTEGSVTEAFF.

V gene TRBV6-2 or TRBV6-3 combines with J gene TRBJ2-1; 10 nucleotides align to TRBD2. Unmatched junction bases numbered 9, after V lost 8 bases and J lost 5 bases. Looked up from germline, CDR1 is MNHEY and CDR2 is SVGEGT. The CDR3 loop spans 15 amino acids. CDR3 sequence reads: CASRPWTSGNNEQFF. CDR3 bases: TGTGCCAGCCGACCCTGGACTAGCGGTAACAATGAGCAGTTCTTC.

V is TRBV9 and J is TRBJ1-1; no clear D. The V end lost 2 bases, the J end lost 0 bases, and 5 bases lay between the germline ends. The CDR3 contains 13 residues. Germline assignment: CDR1 SGDLS and CDR2 YYNGEE. The CDR3 nucleotides read TGTGCCAGCAGCGTTATAATGAACACTGAAGCTTTCTTT. This translates into CASSVIMNTEAFF.

This clonotype was detected only a few times. The J gene is TRBJ2-1, the V gene TRBV12-3 or TRBV12-4; a weak D match, TRBD1 (6 bases). CDR3 length: 14 amino acids. Trimming removed 3 bases from V and 2 bases from J, with 8 bases in between. CDR3 amino acids: CASSLQGTYNEQFF. CDR3 sequence (DNA): TGTGCCAGCAGTTTGCAGGGGACCTACAATGAGCAGTTCTTC.

The rearrangement links TRBV7-9 to TRBJ1-4, with 9 bases matching TRBD1. The CDR3 spans 16 residues. The ends lost 9 bases at V and 5 bases at J; junction bases unmatched: 13. CDR1 and CDR2 (germline): SEHNR, FQNEAQ (reference sequence). The CDR3 DNA reads TGTGCCAGTAGCCTATTTGGACAGGGGAAAAATGAAAAACTGTTTTTT. It yields the protein CASSLFGQGKNEKLFF.

The chain employs TRBV9 and TRBJ2-2; possibly TRBD1 for D (6 bases). V dropped 3 bases and J dropped 4 bases, with 10 bases sitting between them. The CDR3 runs to 14 residues. Germline-derived CDR1 and CDR2 are SGDLS and YYNGEE. Here the CDR3 reads CASSGYRATGELFF. CDR3 coding DNA: TGTGCCAGCAGCGGTTACAGGGCCACCGGGGAGCTGTTTTTT.

V is TRBV10-3 and J is TRBJ2-1; 9 bases line up with TRBD2. J gave up 8 bases and V 4 bases, and 6 bases lay outside the gene matches. The germline V gene has CDR1 ENHRY and CDR2 SYGVKD. The CDR3 is made up of 14 amino acids. CDR3 DNA sequence: TGTGCCATCAGTGGGCAAGCGGGAGGCGATGAGCAGTTCTTC. It encodes CAISGQAGGDEQFF.

V and J are TRBV12-3 or TRBV12-4 and TRBJ2-3, with D perhaps TRBD2 (6 bases). The CDR3 runs to 16 residues. V gave up 2 bases and J gave up 1 base, with 13 bases separating them. CDR3 region: CASSLRPWRGTDTQYF. Written as DNA, the CDR3 is TGTGCCAGCAGTTTAAGACCCTGGAGGGGCACAGATACGCAGTATTTT.

The rearrangement uses TRBV3-1 and TRBJ2-5; D is ambiguous. The CDR3 is 14 amino acids. CDR1 LGHDT and CDR2 YNNKEL come from the germline V gene (reference sequence). Between the trimmed V and J ends, which lost 3 bases and 1 base, there was a span of 9 bases. CDR3 in DNA: TGTGCCAGCAGCCATTGGCAGACCCAAGAGACCCAGTACTTC. Its protein is CASSHWQTQETQYF.

This clonotype came up once. V and J are TRBV27 and TRBJ2-3; D uncertain. This CDR3 contains 15 residues. From germline, CDR1 is MNHEY and CDR2 SMNVEV (reference sequence). Trimming shortened V by 0 bases and J by 2 bases, and 9 bases separated the two germline ends. The DNA of the CDR3 is TGTGCCAGCAGTTTATCAGGTGCTCTCACAGATACGCAGTATTTT. Its protein product is CASSLSGALTDTQYF.

This clonotype has ten or more counts. The chain links TRBV7-9 to TRBJ2-7, with 7 nucleotides matching TRBD1. The CDR3 has 12 residues. Germline-derived CDR1 and CDR2 are SEHNR and FQNEAQ (reference sequence). V gave up 8 bases and J gave up 7 bases; unmatched junction bases: 8. CDR3 amino acids: CASGRGSREQYF. The CDR3 DNA reads as TGTGCCAGCGGCAGGGGGTCAAGGGAGCAGTACTTC.

This clonotype was observed once. The chain combines TRBV20-1 with TRBJ2-1; 7 nucleotides align to TRBD1. This CDR3 region has 14 residues. CDR1 and CDR2 from the germline V gene are DFQATT and SNEGSKA (reference sequence). The V and J ends lost 4 bases and 1 base, in that order; junction bases with no gene match: 4. The CDR3 region has the DNA TGCAGTGCTACACAGGGGATTTCCTACAATGAGCAGTTCTTC. It encodes CSATQGISYNEQFF.

The chain joins TRBV3-1 to TRBJ2-1; TRBD1 aligns across 7 bases. V lost 1 base to trimming and J lost 5 bases; unmatched junction nucleotides: 2. The CDR3 has 14 residues. CDR1 LGHDT and CDR2 YNNKEL come from the germline V gene (reference sequence). The chain's CDR3 is CASSQGGGHNEQFF. For the CDR3, the DNA is TGTGCCAGCAGCCAAGGAGGGGGCCACAATGAGCAGTTCTTC.

This clonotype was seen many times. The CDR3 DNA is TGCGCCAGCAGCTTGTGGGGCCCACCTTCTGGAAACACCATATATTTT. Protein: CASSLWGPPSGNTIYF. The chain links TRBV5-1 to TRBJ1-3, with D tentatively TRBD1 (5 bases). The CDR3 consists of 16 residues. Trimming cost V 1 base and J 1 base, with 12 bases left between them. Looked up from germline, CDR1 is SGHRS and CDR2 is YFSETQ.